The 19 T cell receptor beta chains listed next were all sequenced from one sample in a study of tumor and adjacent non-tumor tissue in lung cancer. Three rounds of nested PCR, following a modified ARM-PCR protocol, produced the TCRbeta library. TCRdb fed the multiplex PCR reads into MiXCR, producing one record per CDR3 protein. Among under 95,000 distinct CDR3 sequences listed, 67% were seen once. The template was RNA from unsorted bulk tissue. The sequencing sample was made of lung tumor tissue. These receptors were collected from a man aged 60-69 years with non-small cell lung cancer.

In the case of this clonotype: One junction end disagrees with the germline gene, perhaps due to a read error. The J gene is TRBJ2-6, the V gene TRBV29-1; D is perhaps TRBD1 or TRBD2 (5 bases each). Germline V CDR1 and CDR2: SQVTM, ANQGSEA. The CDR3 loop spans 16 amino acids. The CDR3 protein is CSVLPGYGAGANVLTF. DNA for the CDR3: TGCAGCGTTCTACCGGGATATGGGGCTGGGGCCAATGTCCTGACTTTC.

The chain uses TRBV11-2 and TRBJ2-6; D gene ambiguous. Trimming took 6 bases from V and 0 from J, leaving 12 bases between them. CDR3 length: 16 amino acids. CDR1 is SGHAT and CDR2 is FQNNGV in the germline V gene. CDR3 sequence: CASSFFERSGANVLTF. The CDR3 coding sequence is TGTGCCAGCAGTTTTTTTGAACGCTCTGGGGCCAACGTCCTGACTTTC. Full variable domain (rest looked up from reference TRBV11-2 and TRBJ2-6): EAGVAQSPRYKIIEKRQSVAFWCNPISGHATLYWYQQILGQGPKLLIQFQNNGVVDDSQLPKDRFSAERLKGVDSTLKIQPAKLEDSAVYLCASSFFERSGANVLTFGAGSRLTVL.

On this clonotype itself: A much more abundant neighbour one base away suggests this may be a read error. This chain joins TRBV6-5 and TRBJ2-2; either TRBD1 or TRBD2 may supply D (6 bases each). Germline CDR1 reads MNHEY; CDR2 reads SVGAGI. This CDR3 has 12 residues. Written as DNA, the CDR3 is TGTTCCATAACGGGGGCCACCGGGGAGCTGTTTTTT. Protein product: CSITGATGELFF.

Comments on this clonotype: A read error may be the cause here, since a much bigger clone is one base away. Likely a read error: the CDR3 ends without its conserved phenylalanine or tryptophan. The rearrangement joins TRBV6-5 to TRBJ2-1; 7 bases fit TRBD2. V lost 8 bases, J lost 5 bases, and 6 bases stayed unmatched. Germline CDR1 is MNHEY and CDR2 is SVGAGI. CDR3 length equals 13 residues. The CDR3 region is CASWGGGDNEQFL. The CDR3 DNA follows: TGTGCCAGCTGGGGGGGTGGGGACAATGAGCAGTTCCTC.

As concerns this clonotype: An end of the junction differs from the germline gene, which may be a read error. The chain recombines TRBV6-2 or TRBV6-3 with TRBJ2-1, with TRBD2 as a possible D gene (6 bases). Germline CDR1 MNHEY, CDR2 SVGEGT. The CDR3 covers 15 residues. The CDR3 loop is CARKPTGGANNEQFF. In DNA form, the CDR3 reads TGTGCCAGAAAACCTACCGGGGGAGCTAACAACGAGCAGTTCTTC.

Points on this clonotype: The conserved phenylalanine or tryptophan normally closing the CDR3 is absent here, so this likely arose from a read error. J is TRBJ1-2 and V is TRBV29-1; TRBD1 might be the D (5 bases). Germline V gene lookup returns CDR1 SQVTM and CDR2 ANQGSEA. V shed 7 bases and J shed 4 bases, with 13 bases lying between them. This CDR3 comprises 12 residues. The chain's CDR3 is CSGSERGYGYTS. The CDR3 DNA reads as TGCAGCGGAAGCGAAAGGGGCTATGGCTACACCTCC.

Notes on this clonotype: At one of its ends the junction is not consistent with the germline gene, which may arise from a read error. The gene calls are TRBV6-5 and TRBJ1-1; tentative D call: TRBD1 (6 bases). This CDR3 is built from 14 residues. Germline CDR1 MNHEY, CDR2 SVGAGI. The CDR3 reads CARSPATGNTEAFF. The CDR3 nucleotides are TGCGCCAGGAGTCCGGCGACAGGGAACACTGAAGCTTTCTTT.

A remark on this clonotype: The junction and the germline gene differ at one end; a read error may be behind it. The V call is TRBV12-3 or TRBV12-4, the J call TRBJ2-2; 7 bases line up with TRBD1. There are 13 residues in the CDR3. The CDR3 region is CASSSGGTGELFF. The CDR3 DNA follows: TGTGCTAGCAGTTCAGGGGGCACCGGGGAGCTGTTTTTT.

Only one count was recorded for this clonotype. A read error may explain this, as a much larger clone is one base away. The rearrangement uses TRBV28 and TRBJ2-7, with no clear D. This CDR3 is built from 11 residues. Germline loops: CDR1 MDHEN, CDR2 SYDVKM. V was cut by 10 bases and J by 12 bases, with 19 bases left in between. The CDR3 spells CATRGPESTYF. CDR3 coding DNA: TGTGCCACCCGCGGCCCGGAGAGCACGTACTTC.

Remarks on this clonotype: A junction end diverges from the germline sequence, so it may reflect a read error. The chain combines TRBV4-3 with TRBJ2-2; 7 bases fit TRBD1. Germline V gene sequence: CDR1 LGHNA, CDR2 YSLEER. CDR3 length: 16 residues. CDR3 amino acids: CASSQPGPGGIGDLFF. CDR3 in DNA: TGCGCCAGCAGCCAACCCGGTCCAGGGGGTATCGGGGATCTGTTTTTT.

Points on this clonotype: This sequence may be a read error, since a much larger clone differs from it by one base. This chain links TRBV6-5 with TRBJ1-4; perhaps TRBD1 as D (5 bases). Germline values: CDR1 MNHEY, CDR2 SVGAGI. This CDR3 region has 15 residues. The CDR3 sequence: CASSYFGATDERLFF. CDR3 nucleotide sequence: TGTGCCAGCAGTTATTTCGGGGCAACGGATGAAAGACTGTTTTTT.

The V gene is TRBV29-1, the J gene TRBJ1-2; no definite D call. The germline CDR1 and CDR2 sequences are SQVTM and ANQGSEA. The CDR3 contains 12 residues. V was trimmed by 4 bases and J by 7 bases, leaving 13 bases between them. The CDR3 loop is CSVGSAFCGYTF. The CDR3 DNA sequence: TGCAGCGTTGGGTCTGCCTTCTGTGGCTACACCTTC.

Comments on this clonotype: A read error may produce the germline difference seen at one junction end. V is TRBV7-8 and J is TRBJ2-7; TRBD1 might be the D (6 bases). Germline V gene lookup returns CDR1 SGHVS and CDR2 FQNEAQ. The CDR3 extends over 14 amino acids. CDR3 amino acids: CASSQRQEGYEQYF. CDR3 coding DNA: TGTGCCAGCAGCCAGCGACAGGAAGGCTACGAGCAATACTTC.

Remarks on this clonotype: An end of the junction does not agree with germline; a read error may underlie this. This sequence joins TRBV12-3 or TRBV12-4 and TRBJ1-6; perhaps TRBD1 as D (6 bases). This CDR3 contains 13 residues. CDR3 protein: CTSRSSGDSPLHF. CDR3 sequence (DNA): TGTACCAGCAGATCATCAGGGGATTCACCCCTCCACTTT.

This clonotype was found a few times. This chain connects TRBV7-3 to TRBJ2-3; D call uncertain. V was shortened by 3 bases and J by 5 bases, with 9 bases between the two germline ends. Germline V CDR1 and CDR2: SGHTA, FQGTGA. The CDR3 loop spans 13 amino acids. CDR3 amino acids: CASSLGYRDTQYF. CDR3 in DNA: TGTGCCAGCAGCTTGGGCTATCGAGATACGCAGTATTTT.

In regard to this clonotype: At one of its ends the junction is not consistent with the germline gene, which may arise from a read error. The chain couples TRBV6-5 to TRBJ2-7, with a possible D match to TRBD2 (6 bases). CDR3 length: 17 residues. Germline assignment: CDR1 MNHEY and CDR2 SVGAGI. CDR3 residues: CASSYSSWVGGIYEQYF. The DNA of the CDR3 is TGTGCCAGCAGTTACTCGAGCTGGGTGGGGGGAATCTACGAACAGTACTTC.

This clonotype has ten or more counts. The genes are TRBV7-9 and TRBJ2-3; D gene uncertain. The CDR3 extends over 12 amino acids. Germline V gives CDR1 SEHNR, CDR2 FQNEAQ (reference sequence). The V gene lost 5 bases and the J gene lost 0 bases, with 3 bases spanning the gap. In nucleotides, the CDR3 is TGTGCCAGCAGCAAAAGCACAGATACGCAGTATTTT. Translated, it gives CASSKSTDTQYF. The full variable domain, rest sourced from reference TRBV7-9 and TRBJ2-3, is DTGVSQNPRHKITKRGQNVTFRCDPISEHNRLYWYRQTLGQGPEFLTYFQNEAQLEKSRLLSDRFSAERPKGSFSTLEIQRTEQGDSAMYLCASSKSTDTQYFGPGTRLTVL.

The sample holds many counts of this clonotype. This rearrangement joins TRBV7-9 to TRBJ1-6; tentative D call: TRBD1 (6 bases). The CDR3 is made up of 13 amino acids. With 5 bases removed from V and 7 bases from J, the gap between germline ends came to 9 bases. Germline-derived CDR1 and CDR2 are SEHNR and FQNEAQ (reference sequence). In DNA, the CDR3 is TGTGCCAGCAGCCAGGGGAGAAATTCACCCCTCCACTTT. Its protein is CASSQGRNSPLHF. Based on the CDR3 plus reference TRBV7-9 and TRBJ1-6, the full variable domain is DTGVSQNPRHKITKRGQNVTFRCDPISEHNRLYWYRQTLGQGPEFLTYFQNEAQLEKSRLLSDRFSAERPKGSFSTLEIQRTEQGDSAMYLCASSQGRNSPLHFGNGTRLTVT.

As concerns this clonotype: The junction departs from germline at one end; a sequencing error may be responsible. V gene TRBV4-1 combines with J gene TRBJ2-1, with D perhaps TRBD1 (6 bases). There are 15 residues in the CDR3. The germline CDR1 and CDR2 sequences are MGHRA and YSYEKL. This chain's CDR3 is CACSQEDSTYNEQFF. The CDR3 bases are TGCGCCTGCAGCCAAGAGGACAGTACCTACAATGAGCAGTTCTTC.